A selection of T cell receptor beta chains follows, all from one sample in a study of blood T cell repertoires in COVID-19. Assay: immunoSEQ multiplex PCR; the TCRdb copy retains only in-frame clones and omits some. The sample records 200,000 to 250,000 clones, 80% to 90% being singletons. The sequenced material came from peripheral blood. These receptors were collected from a middle-aged man with COVID-19, enrolled during active disease. CDR3s include the opening cysteine and the closing phenylalanine or tryptophan. Each record gives: CDR3 protein, CDR3 DNA, J gene, clone size, D gene, V gene. D genes are given only for firm matches. Not every row has a clone size; where given, it reads once, few, many or a size class.

CDR3: CASSPLSSVSYEQYF
DNA: TGTGCCAGCTCACCACTGTCTAGCGTATCATACGAGCAGTACTTC
J: TRBJ2-7
size: NA
D: NA
V: TRBV18

CDR3: CASTTRRLGGDTQYF
DNA: TGTGCCAGCACCACTCGACGCCTCGGAGGAGATACGCAGTATTTT
J: TRBJ2-3
size: NA
D: NA
V: TRBV6-5

CDR3: CASSPRQGTPLHF
DNA: TGTGCCAGCAGCCCTCGACAGGGGACACCCCTCCACTTT
J: TRBJ1-6
size: NA
D: TRBD1
V: TRBV11-2

CDR3: CASSLVGGEPTGELFF
DNA: TGTGCCAGCAGCTTAGTGGGAGGAGAGCCCACCGGGGAGCTGTTTTTT
J: TRBJ2-2
size: NA
D: NA
V: TRBV11-2

CDR3: CASSLGVGENYGYTF
DNA: TGTGCCAGCAGCTTGGGTGTAGGGGAAAACTATGGCTACACCTTC
J: TRBJ1-2
size: NA
D: NA
V: TRBV5-5

CDR3: CASSIRDTQETQYF
DNA: TGTGCCAGTAGTATAAGGGACACCCAAGAGACCCAGTACTTC
J: TRBJ2-5
size: NA
D: NA
V: TRBV19

CDR3: CASSVAGRGPDTEAFF
DNA: TGTGCCAGCAGCGTAGCCGGCAGGGGGCCTGACACTGAAGCTTTCTTT
J: TRBJ1-1
size: few
D: TRBD1
V: TRBV9

CDR3: CASSYSRTLSYNEQFF
DNA: TGTGCCAGCAGTTACTCAAGGACTCTCTCCTACAATGAGCAGTTCTTC
J: TRBJ2-1
size: NA
D: NA
V: TRBV6-5

CDR3: CSVGGLAETYEQYF
DNA: TGCAGCGTTGGTGGACTAGCGGAAACCTACGAGCAGTACTTC
J: TRBJ2-7
size: NA
D: TRBD2
V: TRBV29-1

CDR3: CASSLQGVSGQPQHF
DNA: TGTGCCAGTAGTCTACAGGGAGTTTCGGGTCAGCCCCAGCATTTT
J: TRBJ1-5
size: NA
D: NA
V: TRBV19

CDR3: CATSRGLAGVLLEQYF
DNA: TGTGCCACCAGCAGGGGACTAGCGGGTGTCCTTTTGGAGCAGTACTTC
J: TRBJ2-7
size: NA
D: TRBD2
V: TRBV15

CDR3: CASSLRDSLYQPQHF
DNA: TGTGCCAGCAGCTTAAGGGACAGTCTTTATCAGCCCCAGCATTTT
J: TRBJ1-5
size: NA
D: TRBD1
V: TRBV7-3

CDR3: CASSELAGDTKNEQFF
DNA: TGTGCCAGCAGTGAATTAGCGGGGGACACCAAGAATGAGCAGTTCTTC
J: TRBJ2-1
size: NA
D: TRBD2
V: TRBV2

CDR3: CASTPSSSYNEQFF
DNA: TGTGCCAGCACCCCCTCGAGCTCCTACAATGAGCAGTTCTTC
J: TRBJ2-1
size: NA
D: NA
V: TRBV28